The rows below give T cell receptor beta chains drawn from one sample of a study of T cells after yellow fever vaccination. Each CDR3 protein is one row after TCRdb ran MiXCR on the 5' RACE reads. Here the sample spans about 320,000 distinct CDR3 sequences, around 4.5% being singletons. This specimen consisted of PBMCs, obtained 15 days after the yellow fever booster vaccination. These receptors came from a man between 18 and 35 years old who received the YFV17D yellow fever vaccine. CDR3s include the opening cysteine and the closing phenylalanine or tryptophan. D genes are given only for firm matches. Clone size is stated in some rows and not others, as once, few, many or a class when expanded.

d_gene	v_gene	abundance	j_gene	CDR3nt	CDR3aa
.	TRBV7-2	few	TRBJ2-6	TGTGCCAGCAGCTTTCCTCTCTCTGGGGCCAACGTCCTGACTTTC	CASSFPLSGANVLTF
.	TRBV7-8	many	TRBJ1-6	TGTGCCAGCAGCTTATTTCAGGCAGGGAATTCACCCCTCCACTTT	CASSLFQAGNSPLHF
TRBD1	TRBV5-1	many	TRBJ2-1	TGCGCCAGCAGCTGGGCCGGGACAGGGGACAATGAGCAGTTCTTC	CASSWAGTGDNEQFF
TRBD2	TRBV2	few	TRBJ2-3	TGTGCCAGCGGAGCAACTAGCGGCTACACAGATACGCAGTATTTT	CASGATSGYTDTQYF
.	TRBV6-2/TRBV6-3	many	TRBJ1-1	TGTGCCAGCAGTTTTTCGGTTCCCAATGAAGCTTTCTTT	CASSFSVPNEAFF
.	TRBV5-6	few	TRBJ2-5	TGTGCCAGCAGCTTTGGGGCCACCCAAGAGACCCAGTACTTC	CASSFGATQETQYF
TRBD1	TRBV7-2	.	TRBJ1-5	TGTGCCAGCAGTTATATCTACCGGGACAGGAGCAATCAGCCCCAGCATTTT	CASSYIYRDRSNQPQHF
.	TRBV5-6	many	TRBJ2-3	TGTGCCAGCGGGCCGGGATTCACAGATACGCAGTATTTT	CASGPGFTDTQYF
.	TRBV7-9	few	TRBJ2-1	TGTGCCAGCAGCCCCAAATGGGGCACAGGGCGGAAATACAATGAGCAGTTCTTC	CASSPKWGTGRKYNEQFF
TRBD1	TRBV7-2	.	TRBJ2-1	TGTGCCAGCAGCGGGACAGGCCACAATGAGCAGTTCTTC	CASSGTGHNEQFF
TRBD2	TRBV14	few	TRBJ2-5	TGTGCCAGCAGCCCAAAGCGGGGGGGAGAGACCCAGTACTTC	CASSPKRGGETQYF
TRBD2	TRBV20-1	.	TRBJ2-5	TGCAGTGCTAGGGGGTCGACTAGCGGGGTCCAAGAGACCCAGTACTTC	CSARGSTSGVQETQYF
TRBD1	TRBV6-5	many	TRBJ1-1	TGTGCCAGCAGTTACGTAGGGACAGGGAACACTGAAGCTTTCTTT	CASSYVGTGNTEAFF
TRBD2	TRBV5-1	few	TRBJ2-3	TGCGCCAGCAGCCTCCCGACTAGCGGGACCTTCTCGGCGCAGTATTTT	CASSLPTSGTFSAQYF
TRBD2	TRBV5-1	.	TRBJ2-2	TGCGCCAGCGGCTACCCGGGGGGCACCGGGGAGCTGTTTTTT	CASGYPGGTGELFF
.	TRBV7-2	.	TRBJ1-2	TGTGCCAGCATTATGGGGGGGAGCGGAGGCTACACCTTC	CASIMGGSGGYTF
TRBD1	TRBV12-3/TRBV12-4	few	TRBJ2-1	TGTGCCAGCACCTCTTGGACAGGGGACAATGAGCAGTTCTTC	CASTSWTGDNEQFF
.	TRBV10-3	many	TRBJ1-3	TGTGCCATCAGTGAGCCCCAACGGGGTCCCGGAAACACCATATATTTT	CAISEPQRGPGNTIYF
.	TRBV7-9	many	TRBJ1-1	TGTGCCAGCAGCAGCAGAGGGGAGAGGGCTTTCTTT	CASSSRGERAFF
.	TRBV6-6	many	TRBJ2-3	TGTGCCAGCAGTTACTCGGACTCGGGTACAGATACGCAGTATTTT	CASSYSDSGTDTQYF
.	TRBV7-2	few	TRBJ2-1	TGTGCCAGCAGCTTAGCACAGGGTGGGGGCAATGAGCAGTTCTTC	CASSLAQGGGNEQFF
.	TRBV20-1	few	TRBJ1-1	TGCAGTGCTAGTTCAACTCAGTACACTACTGAAGCTTTCTTT	CSASSTQYTTEAFF
.	TRBV12-3/TRBV12-4	many	TRBJ2-3	TGTGCCAGCAGTTTAGTTATCAGGGATACGCAGTATTTT	CASSLVIRDTQYF